The present entry profiles one T cell receptor (beta chain) with its context. The source of the sample is a study of blood T cell repertoires in COVID-19. Study at large: The United States, Italy and Spain were the sources of the acute and convalescent COVID-19 samples. T cells, B-cell-depleted T cells, or PBMCs supplied cDNA or gDNA.

Looked up from germline, CDR1 is GTSNPN and CDR2 is SVGIG (reference sequence). This CDR3 spans 13 amino acids. V was pared by 2 bases and J by 3 bases, with 11 bases between. Authors' analysis steps: How many nucleated cells were present was estimated from reference gene primer amplification. The method was immunoSEQ multiplex PCR; TCRdb's version includes in-frame clones alone and lacks a portion of them. The V and J calls and clone size were taken over from that table, and D and trimming were inferred from the DNA. Found here are 220,000 or so clones, 82% of them singletons; the top ten hold approximately 1.9%.

Material for sequencing was peripheral blood. This sequence joins TRBV30 and TRBJ2-7, with a weak D call TRBD2 (5 bases). The sequence was collected from a woman at least 80 years old with acute or convalescent COVID-19. The CDR3 region has the DNA TGTGCCTGGAGTCGAGGGAGAGTCTACGAGCAGTACTTC. It specifies CAWSRGRVYEQYF.